The TCR beta chain under discussion was sequenced for a study of blood T cell repertoires in COVID-19. Clones were sequenced by immunoSEQ multiplex PCR, and TCRdb holds only the in-frame ones, with some missing. The sample contains more than 95,000 clones, 84% of which appear only once. V dropped 0 bases and J dropped 7; count of bases not matched to a gene: 6. The length of the CDR3 is 16 residues. Germline V gene data show CDR1 as SGHRS and CDR2 as YFSETQ. The V call is TRBV5-1, the J call TRBJ1-6, with 8 bases fitting TRBD1. This TCR was recovered from a man aged 60 to 69 with acute or convalescent COVID-19. Sequencing was performed on peripheral blood. The CDR3 region has the DNA TGCGCCAGCAGCTTGGCAGGGGGCGCGCCCAATTCACCCCTCCACTTT. Protein: CASSLAGGAPNSPLHF. The variable domain in full, with the rest retrieved from reference TRBV5-1 and TRBJ1-6, is KAGVTQTPRYLIKTRGQQVTLSCSPISGHRSVSWYQQTPGQGLQFLFEYFSETQRNKGNFPGRFSGRQFSNSRSEMNVSTLELGDSALYLCASSLAGGAPNSPLHFGNGTRLTVT.